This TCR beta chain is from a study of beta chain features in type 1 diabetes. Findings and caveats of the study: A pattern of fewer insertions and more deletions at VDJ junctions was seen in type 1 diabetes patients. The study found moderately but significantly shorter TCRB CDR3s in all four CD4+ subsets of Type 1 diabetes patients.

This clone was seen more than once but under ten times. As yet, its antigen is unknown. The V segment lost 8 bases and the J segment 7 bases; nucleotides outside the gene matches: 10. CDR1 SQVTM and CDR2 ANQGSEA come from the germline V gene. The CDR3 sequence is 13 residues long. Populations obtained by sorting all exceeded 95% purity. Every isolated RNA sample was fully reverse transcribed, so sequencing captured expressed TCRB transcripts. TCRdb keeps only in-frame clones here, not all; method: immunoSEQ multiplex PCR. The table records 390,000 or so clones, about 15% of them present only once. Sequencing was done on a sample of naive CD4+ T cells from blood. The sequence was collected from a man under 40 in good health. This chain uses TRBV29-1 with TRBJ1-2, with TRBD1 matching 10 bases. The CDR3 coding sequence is TGCAGCTCCGTTTATGGGACAGGGGTTGGCTACACCTTC. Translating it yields CSSVYGTGVGYTF. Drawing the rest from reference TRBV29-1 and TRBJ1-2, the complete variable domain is SAVISQKPSRDICQRGTSLTIQCQVDSQVTMMFWYRQQPGQSLTLIATANQGSEATYESGFVIDKFPISRPNLTFSTLTVSNMSPEDSSIYLCSSVYGTGVGYTFGSGTRLTVV.